Following are 22 T cell receptor beta chains from one sample sequenced in a study of blood T cells in healthy people across ages. Through a sample-barcoded 5' primer and a J-beta primer mix, a second PCR was run for roughly 6 to 12 cycles. Each CDR3 protein is one row after TCRdb ran MiXCR on the 5' RACE reads. The sample gives 730,000 or so distinct CDR3 sequences, 40% to 50% of which show up once; 30% is in the top ten. Sequencing input: blood. These receptors were obtained from an elderly man in good health.

This clonotype was seen once. The V gene is TRBV30, the J gene TRBJ2-2; D may be TRBD2 (7 bases). The CDR3 has 13 residues. V lost 2 bases and J lost 8, with 12 bases in between. CDR1 is GTSNPN and CDR2 is SVGIG in the germline V gene (reference sequence). The CDR3 DNA follows: TGTGCCTGGAGTCGGGGGGCCACAGGGGAGCTGTTTTTT. This translates into CAWSRGATGELFF.

This clonotype was recorded only once. The J gene is TRBJ1-5, the V gene TRBV7-2; a possible D gene is TRBD2 (5 bases). The DNA end is a closer match to TRBJ2-3, so the J assignment may be wrong. The length of the CDR3 is 15 residues. Germline CDR1 is SGHTA and CDR2 is FQGNSA. CDR3 coding DNA: TGTGCCAGCAGCTTAGGAGGGTTTAGGAATCAGCCCCAGTATTTT. This translates into CASSLGGFRNQPQYF.

The V and J genes are TRBV6-6 and TRBJ1-1; tentative D call: TRBD1 (5 bases). The V gene lost 2 bases and the J gene lost 4 bases, with 11 bases spanning the gap. In germline, CDR1 is MNHNY, CDR2 SVGAGI (reference sequence). The CDR3 has 14 amino acids. CDR3 protein: CASSYDPRGTEAFF. CDR3 nucleotide sequence: TGTGCCAGCAGTTACGATCCGAGGGGCACTGAAGCTTTCTTT.

The chain joins TRBV12-3 or TRBV12-4 to TRBJ1-1; 7 bases align to TRBD1. The V and J ends lost 5 bases and 12 bases, in that order; junction bases with no gene match: 6. The CDR3 is 11 residues long. This chain's CDR3 is CASSRTGLTFF. As DNA, the CDR3 is TGTGCCAGCAGTCGGACAGGCTTAACTTTCTTT.

This sequence joins TRBV21-1 and TRBJ2-7; TRBD1 is the table's D call and was not checked against the DNA. TRBV21-1 is classified as a pseudogene. CDR3 length: 14 amino acids. CDR3 sequence: CARKSRGADYEQYF. The CDR3 DNA reads TGTGCCAGGAAAAGCAGGGGCGCGGATTACGAGCAGTACTTC.

This clonotype was observed once. This rearrangement joins TRBV3-1 to TRBJ1-4; no reliable D call. The CDR3 runs to 14 residues. Germline assignment: CDR1 LGHDT and CDR2 YNNKEL (reference sequence). V was trimmed by 2 bases and J by 7 bases, leaving 11 bases between them. The CDR3 spells CASSQRWDGEKLFF. CDR3 DNA sequence: TGTGCCAGCAGCCAAAGGTGGGATGGTGAAAAACTGTTTTTT.

In the case of this clonotype: A read error is possible here, since a much larger clone lies one base away. The chain recombines TRBV7-8 with TRBJ2-1; 9 bases are a match to TRBD2. J lost 13 bases, V lost 2 bases, and 18 bases had no gene match. Germline V gives CDR1 SGHVS, CDR2 FQNEAQ. This CDR3 region has 17 residues. Here the CDR3 reads CASSLYGGGGASETQFF. CDR3 coding DNA: TGTGCCAGCAGCTTATACGGTGGCGGGGGGGCCTCAGAGACCCAGTTCTTC.

This clonotype has just a few counts. The rearrangement joins TRBV9 to TRBJ2-7; 7 nucleotides line up with TRBD2. CDR3 size: 16 residues. The V segment lost 0 bases and the J segment 4 bases; nucleotides outside the gene matches: 10. Germline assignment: CDR1 SGDLS and CDR2 YYNGEE. The CDR3 DNA reads TGTGCCAGCAGCGTAGGAGGAGGTGCGGGAGAGTACGAGCAGTACTTC. Translation gives CASSVGGGAGEYEQYF.

The rearrangement uses TRBV10-2 and TRBJ1-1, with unresolved D. V was pared by 3 bases and J by 1 base, with 9 bases between. Looked up from germline, CDR1 is WSHSY and CDR2 is SAAADI. This CDR3 is built from 14 residues. In nucleotides, the CDR3 is TGCGCCAGCAGTGAATACCGACAGAACACTGAAGCTTTCTTT. Translating it yields CASSEYRQNTEAFF.

J is TRBJ2-1 and V is TRBV2; TRBD2 matches at 13 bases. The junction had 6 bases not matched to a gene; V was cut back by 6 bases and J by 4 bases. Germline CDR1 is SNHLY and CDR2 is FYNNEI. CDR3 length: 16 amino acids. The chain's CDR3 is CASRDWTSGGYNEQFF. The CDR3 bases are TGTGCCAGCAGGGACTGGACTAGCGGGGGATACAATGAGCAGTTCTTC.

This clonotype occurred many times. The rearrangement links TRBV24-1 to TRBJ2-5; TRBD2 might be the D (6 bases). Trimming removed 4 bases at V and 11 bases at J, with 13 bases between. The germline V gene has CDR1 KGHDR and CDR2 SFDVKD. This CDR3 has 12 residues. As DNA, the CDR3 is TGTGCCACCAGTGAGTGGGGGGATGAGCAGTACTTC. Protein sequence: CATSEWGDEQYF.

The J gene is TRBJ2-4, the V gene TRBV28; D perhaps matches TRBD1 (6 bases). The J call is in doubt because the DNA end fits TRBJ2-7 better. CDR3 length: 13 amino acids. Germline V lookup: CDR1 MDHEN, CDR2 SYDVKM. Written as DNA, the CDR3 is TGTGCCAGCAGTGAGACAGGTCGGAGCGAGCAGTACTTC. It yields the protein CASSETGRSEQYF.

This clonotype was counted once. This could be a read error, since a much larger clone is one nucleotide away. CDR3 amino acids: CASSFRQNEETQFF. The CDR3 region has the DNA TGTGCCAGCAGCTTTAGGCAGAATGAAGAGACCCAGTTCTTC. This chain links TRBV13 with TRBJ2-1; D ambiguous. This CDR3 spans 14 amino acids. Germline CDR1 PRHDT, CDR2 FYEKMQ (reference sequence). V lost 3 bases to trimming and J lost 13 bases, with 19 bases between them.

About this clonotype: Just one base apart from a much larger clone, this may be a read error. The chain links TRBV5-5 to TRBJ2-7; 8 bases are a match to TRBD1. Germline loops: CDR1 SGHKS, CDR2 YYEKEE (reference sequence). V was clipped by 4 bases and J by 3 bases; unmatched bases: 9. This CDR3 is 15 amino acids long. The DNA for the CDR3 is TGTGCCAGCAGCGCCCTGGGACAGGTGTTCTACGAGCAGTACTTC. Protein product: CASSALGQVFYEQYF.

The rearrangement joins TRBV6-5 to TRBJ2-3, with TRBD1 as a possible D gene (6 bases). The CDR3 loop spans 15 amino acids. V shed 5 bases and J shed 0 bases, with 12 bases lying between them. The germline CDR1 and CDR2 sequences are MNHEY and SVGAGI. CDR3 sequence (DNA): TGTGCCAGCAGTCACAGGGAATCTAGCACAGATACGCAGTATTTT. Translation: CASSHRESSTDTQYF.

This clonotype turned up a few times. The chain carries TRBV29-1 and TRBJ2-4; D ambiguous. V lost 7 bases to trimming and J lost 0 bases, with 10 bases between them. CDR1 and CDR2 (germline): SQVTM, ANQGSEA. The CDR3 has 13 amino acids. DNA of the CDR3: TGCAGCGCCTGGGAAGGAGCCAAAAACATTCAGTACTTC. Its translation: CSAWEGAKNIQYF.

Worth noting for this clonotype: A much larger clone lies a single base off, so this may be a read error. This rearrangement joins TRBV11-1 to TRBJ2-3; D is ambiguous. Germline CDR1 SGHAT, CDR2 FQDESV (reference sequence). CDR3 length: 12 amino acids. The CDR3 sequence: CASILDEDTQYF. The CDR3 region has the DNA TGTGCCAGCATCTTAGACGAGGATACGCAGTATTTT.

The chain carries TRBV6-2 or TRBV6-3 and TRBJ2-1, with 8 positions matching TRBD2. The junction had 7 bases not matched to a gene; V was cut back by 7 bases and J by 8 bases. Germline V gene data show CDR1 as MNHEY and CDR2 as SVGEGT. CDR3 length: 13 amino acids. The CDR3 sequence: CASTLAGSDEQFF. CDR3 coding DNA: TGTGCCAGCACCTTAGCGGGGAGCGATGAGCAGTTCTTC.

This clonotype was counted a few times. The genes are TRBV7-2 and TRBJ2-5; possibly TRBD1 for D (5 bases). The CDR3 runs to 14 residues. V was trimmed by 7 bases and J by 1 base, leaving 13 bases between them. Looked up from germline, CDR1 is SGHTA and CDR2 is FQGNSA. Here the CDR3 DNA reads TGTGCCAGCAATAGGGGCGGATTCCAAGAGACCCAGTACTTC. Amino acids: CASNRGGFQETQYF.

V and J are TRBV7-2 and TRBJ1-2; no definite D call. This CDR3 is built from 14 residues. V lost 1 base to trimming and J lost 3 bases, with 9 bases between them. Per the germline V gene, CDR1 is SGHTA and CDR2 is FQGNSA. CDR3 sequence (DNA): TGTGCCAGCAGCTTAGAGAGCTGGGACTATGGCTACACCTTC. The encoded protein is CASSLESWDYGYTF.

This clonotype has only a few counts. This chain links TRBV20-1 with TRBJ1-2; D remains unclear. Trimming stripped 6 bases from V and 8 bases from J, with 10 bases between. This CDR3 spans 10 amino acids. Germline V lookup: CDR1 DFQATT, CDR2 SNEGSKA (reference sequence). The CDR3 reads CSAAGRGYTF. The CDR3 DNA is TGCAGTGCCGCGGGGAGAGGCTACACCTTC.

In this sample, this clonotype turned up many times. This chain links TRBV25-1 with TRBJ2-7, with 8 bases identical to TRBD1. Trimming removed 6 bases from V and 4 bases from J; junction bases left unmatched: 8. Looked up from germline, CDR1 is MGHDK and CDR2 is SYGVNS. This CDR3 region has 14 residues. The CDR3 nucleotides read TGTGCCAGCAGCTCAACAGGGGGAAGATACGAGCAGTACTTC. Its protein product is CASSSTGGRYEQYF.